The 11 T cell receptor beta chains listed next were all sequenced from one sample in a study of blood T cell repertoires in COVID-19. Assay: immunoSEQ multiplex PCR; the TCRdb copy retains only in-frame clones and omits some. Of some 89,000 clones in the sample, about four fifths were seen once. Specimen: peripheral blood. All receptors come from a woman older than 75 with acute or convalescent COVID-19.

V is TRBV5-1 and J is TRBJ2-1; a weak D match, TRBD1 (6 bases). The CDR3 loop spans 15 amino acids. CDR1 SGHRS and CDR2 YFSETQ come from the germline V gene. Trimming left V 0 bases short and J 8 bases short, with 15 bases between. CDR3 in amino acids: CASSLEGGGDYEQFF. CDR3 bases: TGCGCCAGCAGCTTGGAAGGTGGGGGCGATTATGAGCAGTTCTTC.

V and J are TRBV5-1 and TRBJ1-2; weak D call: TRBD1 (5 bases). Per the germline V gene, CDR1 is SGHRS and CDR2 is YFSETQ. V lost 5 bases, J lost 4 bases, and 15 bases lay in between. The CDR3 runs 14 residues. In DNA form, the CDR3 reads TGCGCCAGCAGTCAGGACACCTTAGGCTATGGCTACACCTTC. Translated, it gives CASSQDTLGYGYTF.

The V and J genes are TRBV28 and TRBJ1-1; possibly TRBD1 for D (5 bases). Germline V gene data show CDR1 as MDHEN and CDR2 as SYDVKM. V gave up 7 bases and J gave up 10 bases, with 16 bases separating them. CDR3 length: 12 amino acids. The CDR3 sequence: CASNLSGRGAFF. The CDR3 DNA sequence: TGTGCCAGCAACCTGTCAGGGAGGGGAGCTTTCTTT.

V and J are TRBV27 and TRBJ2-7, with 11 bases that match TRBD2. There are 20 residues in the CDR3. V was pared by 2 bases and J by 7 bases, with 22 bases of the junction left unmatched. CDR1 and CDR2 (germline): MNHEY, SMNVEV (reference sequence). The CDR3 DNA reads as TGTGCCAGCAGTTTAAGGGCAGGGGGGACTAGCGGAACCCGGCGGACGGAGCAGTACTTC. As protein: CASSLRAGGTSGTRRTEQYF.

This rearrangement joins TRBV2 to TRBJ2-7; 7 bases line up with TRBD1. Trimming removed 8 bases from V and 2 bases from J; junction bases left unmatched: 3. The CDR3 is 12 amino acids. CDR1 SNHLY and CDR2 FYNNEI come from the germline V gene. CDR3 loop: CASGTVTYEQYF. The CDR3 nucleotides are TGTGCCAGCGGGACAGTTACCTACGAGCAGTACTTC.

This clone was detected a few times. The chain links TRBV14 to TRBJ1-3; no clear D. V lost 0 bases to trimming and J lost 2 bases, with 11 bases between them. The germline V gene encodes CDR1 SGHDN and CDR2 FVKESK. CDR3 length equals 16 residues. The CDR3 nucleotides read TGTGCCAGCAGCCAAGATACCGGGTTGGCTGGAAACACCATATATTTT. This sequence encodes CASSQDTGLAGNTIYF.

The chain carries TRBV6-5 and TRBJ2-2; D is possibly TRBD2 (5 bases). The CDR3 runs 12 residues. Trimming removed 7 bases at V and 8 bases at J, with 11 bases between. The germline V gene encodes CDR1 MNHEY and CDR2 SVGAGI. This CDR3 reads CASIPRTGELFF. The CDR3 DNA sequence: TGTGCCAGCATACCGCGGACTGGGGAGCTGTTTTTT.

This clone was observed a few times. The chain employs TRBV6-2 or TRBV6-3 and TRBJ2-3, with 11 bases aligning to TRBD2. CDR1 and CDR2 (germline): MNHEY, SVGEGT. This CDR3 comprises 14 residues. Trimming at V came to 6 bases and at J to 4 bases, leaving 3 bases not matched to a gene. Here the CDR3 reads CASSQGLAADTQYF. CDR3 nucleotides: TGTGCCAGCAGCCAGGGACTAGCGGCAGATACGCAGTATTTT.

This clone was recorded a few times. V usage is TRBV29-1 and J usage is TRBJ1-1, with D uncertain. CDR3 length: 15 residues. Germline V lookup: CDR1 SQVTM, CDR2 ANQGSEA. The V end lost 2 bases, the J end lost 1 base, and 14 bases lay between the germline ends. This CDR3 reads CSVEISLAPNTEAFF. The CDR3 DNA reads TGCAGCGTTGAAATATCCCTGGCCCCGAACACTGAAGCTTTCTTT.

This chain connects TRBV5-1 to TRBJ1-1; a possible D gene is TRBD1 (5 bases). Trimming stripped 5 bases from V and 0 bases from J, with 8 bases between. CDR1 is SGHRS, CDR2 YFSETQ, per germline. The CDR3 extends over 13 amino acids. CDR3 loop: CASRTDMNTEAFF. CDR3 DNA sequence: TGCGCCAGCAGGACAGACATGAACACTGAAGCTTTCTTT.

This clone was seen only once. V usage is TRBV7-9 and J usage is TRBJ1-1; D gene ambiguous. The CDR3 has 12 residues. Germline values: CDR1 SEHNR, CDR2 FQNEAQ (reference sequence). V lost 3 bases, J lost 7 bases, and 9 bases lay in between. Here the CDR3 reads CASSFREFEAFF. The CDR3 DNA follows: TGTGCCAGCAGCTTCCGCGAGTTTGAAGCTTTCTTT.